The 17 T cell receptor beta chains listed next were all sequenced from one sample in a study of T cells after yellow fever vaccination. Using its own MiXCR run on the 5' RACE reads, TCRdb lists one record per CDR3 protein. This sample has hundreds of thousands of distinct CDR3 sequences, with around 13% found just once. The sample in question was CD4+ T cells sorted from PBMCs, obtained 15 days after the yellow fever booster vaccination. The receptors here all came from a man aged 18 to 29 who received the YFV17D yellow fever vaccine.

This clonotype was recorded at least ten times. V and J are TRBV9 and TRBJ1-4, with TRBD1 identical over 7 bases. The CDR3 is 16 amino acids. CDR1 and CDR2 (germline): SGDLS, YYNGEE. V shed 0 bases and J 7 bases; nucleotides not matched to a gene: 9. CDR3 nucleotides: TGTGCCAGCAGCGTAGGGCCAGGGGACAGATCTGAAAAACTGTTTTTT. Protein: CASSVGPGDRSEKLFF.

V gene TRBV20-1 combines with J gene TRBJ1-6; D not certain. Trimming stripped 6 bases from V and 6 bases from J, with 6 bases between. The CDR3 runs 11 residues. Looked up from germline, CDR1 is DFQATT and CDR2 is SNEGSKA (reference sequence). In DNA, the CDR3 is TGCAGTGCAGCGGGTAATTCACCCCTCCACTTT. Amino acid sequence: CSAAGNSPLHF.

This clonotype appeared many times. The rearrangement links TRBV14 to TRBJ2-2; D uncertain. Trimming removed 0 bases from V and 14 bases from J, with 13 bases in between. Germline V lookup: CDR1 SGHDN, CDR2 FVKESK. The CDR3 spans 13 residues. Written as DNA, the CDR3 is TGTGCCAGCAGCCAAGATCGGACCGGGCGCCTGTTTTTT. Its protein is CASSQDRTGRLFF. Complete variable domain (other parts from reference TRBV14 and TRBJ2-2): EAGVTQFPSHSVIEKGQTVTLRCDPISGHDNLYWYRRVMGKEIKFLLHFVKESKQDESGMPNNRFLAERTGGTYSTLKVQPAELEDSGVYFCASSQDRTGRLFFGEGSRLTVL.

This chain links TRBV24-1 with TRBJ1-3, with 7 bases matching TRBD1. CDR1 is KGHDR, CDR2 SFDVKD, per germline. This CDR3 region has 15 residues. V lost 0 bases, J lost 3 bases, and 1 base stayed unmatched. This CDR3 is CATSDLPGGGNTIYF. CDR3 coding DNA: TGTGCCACCAGTGATTTGCCAGGGGGTGGAAACACCATATATTTT.

The chain has TRBV23-1 and TRBJ2-5, with 7 nucleotides matching TRBD2. TRBV23-1 is noted as an ORF with a role that remains uncertain. J gave up 5 bases and V 11 bases, and 11 bases lay outside the gene matches. CDR3 length equals 13 residues. The CDR3 DNA reads as TGCGCCGGCCTTGGGAGGGATTCTGAGACCCAGTACTTC. It specifies CAGLGRDSETQYF.

This rearrangement joins TRBV12-3 or TRBV12-4 to TRBJ2-5; 9 positions match TRBD2. The CDR3 totals 16 residues. J lost 4 bases, V lost 3 bases, and 9 bases had no gene match. CDR3 coding DNA: TGTGCCAGCAGTTTGAACCGGGGACTAGCTGGAGAGACCCAGTACTTC. Residues: CASSLNRGLAGETQYF.

This clonotype was observed a few times. This chain uses TRBV7-2 with TRBJ2-5; the D gene is possibly TRBD2 (6 bases). The CDR3 length is 14 residues. Trimming shortened V by 5 bases and J by 2 bases, and 12 bases separated the two germline ends. Per germline, CDR1 SGHTA and CDR2 FQGNSA. CDR3 coding DNA: TGTGCCAGCAGCATCGGGACTCAACAAGAGACCCAGTACTTC. It yields the protein CASSIGTQQETQYF. Full variable domain (outside the CDR3, taken from reference TRBV7-2 and TRBJ2-5): GAGVSQSPSNKVTEKGKDVELRCDPISGHTALYWYRQSLGQGLEFLIYFQGNSAPDKSGLPSDRFSAERTGGSVSTLTIQRTQQEDSAVYLCASSIGTQQETQYFGPGTRLLVL.

The chain links TRBV4-1 to TRBJ1-4; D is unresolved. Germline-derived CDR1 and CDR2 are MGHRA and YSYEKL. There are 14 residues in the CDR3. V was pared by 1 base and J by 7 bases, with 10 bases between. Here the CDR3 DNA reads TGCGCCAGCAGCCAAGCCACAGTTCTTGAAAAACTGTTTTTT. It yields the protein CASSQATVLEKLFF.

This chain links TRBV11-3 with TRBJ2-5, with 8 nucleotides matching TRBD2. With V trimmed by 5 bases and J by 10 bases, 6 bases remained unmatched. The CDR3 extends over 12 amino acids. Germline-derived CDR1 and CDR2 are SGHNT and YENEEA. CDR3 amino acids: CASSPGGDIQYF. Here the CDR3 DNA reads TGTGCCAGCAGCCCCGGGGGGGACATCCAGTACTTC.

The chain has TRBV6-5 and TRBJ2-7, with D perhaps TRBD1 or TRBD2 (6 bases each). Trimming removed 6 bases at V and 1 base at J, with 16 bases between. Germline CDR1 MNHEY, CDR2 SVGAGI. The length of the CDR3 is 15 residues. CDR3 coding DNA: TGTGCCAGCAGCACCATCGGGGGCTCATCCTACGAGCAGTACTTC. Amino acid sequence: CASSTIGGSSYEQYF.

A few counts support this clonotype. The rearrangement joins TRBV20-1 to TRBJ2-5; the D is unclear. Between the trimmed V and J ends, which lost 4 bases and 4 bases, there was a span of 13 bases. The CDR3 extends over 13 amino acids. CDR1 and CDR2 (germline): DFQATT, SNEGSKA (reference sequence). CDR3 loop: CSANGDVPETQYF. CDR3 DNA sequence: TGCAGTGCTAATGGAGACGTTCCAGAGACCCAGTACTTC.

This clonotype occurred many times. This sequence joins TRBV25-1 and TRBJ1-2; TRBD1 matches at 8 bases. Germline V gives CDR1 MGHDK, CDR2 SYGVNS. V was pared by 2 bases and J by 7 bases, with 21 bases of the junction left unmatched. This CDR3 region has 19 residues. CDR3 DNA sequence: TGTGCCAGCAGTGAAAATTCCCCCATCCCCCCCAGGGGGCTGAGTGGCTACACCTTC. It translates to CASSENSPIPPRGLSGYTF.

V gene TRBV20-1 combines with J gene TRBJ1-1; D not certain. Germline V lookup: CDR1 DFQATT, CDR2 SNEGSKA (reference sequence). There are 13 residues in the CDR3. V was clipped by 5 bases and J by 8 bases, with 18 bases between them. CDR3 sequence reads: CSAAGRSSAEAFF. In DNA form, the CDR3 reads TGCAGTGCTGCAGGACGGAGCTCAGCCGAAGCTTTCTTT.

This clonotype showed up just a few times. The chain has TRBV6-2 or TRBV6-3 and TRBJ2-1; either TRBD1 or TRBD2 may supply D (5 bases each). The ends were cut back, 6 bases at V and 7 bases at J, with 10 bases in the middle. CDR1 and CDR2 from the germline V gene are MNHEY and SVGEGT. The CDR3 consists of 12 residues. Written as DNA, the CDR3 is TGTGCCAGCAGCCTCAGGGAGAATGAGCAGTTCTTC. Translating it yields CASSLRENEQFF.

The chain carries TRBV5-1 and TRBJ1-4; perhaps TRBD1 as D (5 bases). The V and J ends lost 4 bases and 0 bases respectively, with 13 bases between them. The CDR3 contains 16 residues. The germline gives CDR1 SGHRS, CDR2 YFSETQ. The CDR3 is CASSHGAHTTNEKLFF. DNA for the CDR3: TGCGCCAGCAGCCACGGGGCCCACACAACTAATGAAAAACTGTTTTTT.

V gene TRBV12-3 or TRBV12-4 combines with J gene TRBJ1-1; 7 nucleotides agree with TRBD1. Unmatched junction bases numbered 5, after V lost 6 bases and J lost 4 bases. CDR3 length: 13 amino acids. The CDR3 bases are TGTGCCAGCAGGCCCGGGACAGTCACTGAAGCTTTCTTT. Amino acids: CASRPGTVTEAFF.

This clonotype was counted a few times. The chain carries TRBV5-6 and TRBJ2-1; D remains unclear. V was cut by 4 bases and J by 7 bases, with 15 bases left in between. CDR1 is SGHDT and CDR2 is YYEEEE in the germline V gene. CDR3 length equals 14 residues. CDR3 protein: CASSSPPSWNEQFF. The CDR3, as DNA: TGTGCCAGCAGCAGCCCACCTTCATGGAATGAGCAGTTCTTC.